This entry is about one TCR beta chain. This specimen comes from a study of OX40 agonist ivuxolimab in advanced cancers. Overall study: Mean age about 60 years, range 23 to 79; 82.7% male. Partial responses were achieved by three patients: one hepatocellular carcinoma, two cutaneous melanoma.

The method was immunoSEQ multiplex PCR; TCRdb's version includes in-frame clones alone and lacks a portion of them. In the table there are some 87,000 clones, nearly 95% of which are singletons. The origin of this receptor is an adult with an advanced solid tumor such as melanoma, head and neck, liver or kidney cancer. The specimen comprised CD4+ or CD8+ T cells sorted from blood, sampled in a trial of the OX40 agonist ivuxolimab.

This chain's CDR3 is CASSGPTVPYGYTF. CDR3 in DNA: TGTGCCAGCAGCGGGCCGACAGTACCTTATGGCTACACCTTC. The chain links TRBV9 to TRBJ1-2, with a weak D call TRBD1 (5 bases). The germline CDR1 and CDR2 sequences are SGDLS and YYNGEE. This CDR3 region has 14 residues. The ends were cut back, 3 bases at V and 5 bases at J, with 14 bases in the middle.